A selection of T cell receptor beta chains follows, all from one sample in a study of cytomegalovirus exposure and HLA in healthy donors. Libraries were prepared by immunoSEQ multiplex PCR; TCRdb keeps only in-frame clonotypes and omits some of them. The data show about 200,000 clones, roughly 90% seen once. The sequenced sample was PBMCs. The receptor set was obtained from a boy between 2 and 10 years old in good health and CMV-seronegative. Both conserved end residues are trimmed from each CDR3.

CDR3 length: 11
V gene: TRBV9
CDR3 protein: ASSVVEGNEQF

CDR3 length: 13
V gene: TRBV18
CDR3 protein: ASSETGGPGNTIY

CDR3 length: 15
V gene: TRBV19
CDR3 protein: ASSIGRTSGGTETQY

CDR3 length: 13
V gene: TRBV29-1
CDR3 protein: SVEVGQGGSETQY

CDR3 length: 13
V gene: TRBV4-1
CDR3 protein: ASSLRSIANEKLF

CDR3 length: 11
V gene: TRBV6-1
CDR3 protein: ASSGPGLDTQY

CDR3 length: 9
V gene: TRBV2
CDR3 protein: ASKGGAEAF

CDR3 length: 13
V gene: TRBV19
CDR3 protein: ASSLVGGVDQPQH

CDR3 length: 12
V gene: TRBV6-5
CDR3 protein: ASSMAGKGTEAF

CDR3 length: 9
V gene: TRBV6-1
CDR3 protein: ASSVWTGAF

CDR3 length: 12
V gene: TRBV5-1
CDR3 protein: ASSRTGIGETQY

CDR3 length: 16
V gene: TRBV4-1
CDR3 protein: ASSQDGLAGAGYNEQF

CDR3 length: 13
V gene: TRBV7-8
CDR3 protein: ASSLNRTGNYGYT

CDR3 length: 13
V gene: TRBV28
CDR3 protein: ASSHGQGRNQPQH

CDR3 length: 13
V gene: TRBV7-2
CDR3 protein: ASSLGMGRNTEAF

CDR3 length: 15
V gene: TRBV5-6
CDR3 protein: ASSPRGVLTPKSEQY

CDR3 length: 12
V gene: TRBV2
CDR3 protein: ASSPSAYSTEAF

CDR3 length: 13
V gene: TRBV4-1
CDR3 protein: ASSHNRDNQETQY

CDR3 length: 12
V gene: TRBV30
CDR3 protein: AWGRQGGDPPLH

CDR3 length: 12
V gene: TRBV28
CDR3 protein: ASSLPTSINEQY